The 20 T cell receptor beta chains below all came from one sample that was sequenced in a study of T cells after yellow fever vaccination. MiXCR, applied by TCRdb to the 5' RACE reads, yields one record per CDR3 protein. Of about 340,000 distinct CDR3 sequences in the sample, 8.7% were seen once. The sequenced sample was PBMCs, obtained on the day of the first yellow fever vaccination. The receptors were gathered from a man younger than 35 who received the YFV17D yellow fever vaccine.

The chain has TRBV29-1 and TRBJ2-1, with D unclear. Trimming stripped 4 bases from V and 3 bases from J, with 10 bases between. The CDR3 is 13 amino acids. Germline assignment: CDR1 SQVTM and CDR2 ANQGSEA. CDR3 bases: TGCAGCGTTGTAGGTAGGTTCTACAATGAGCAGTTCTTC. As protein: CSVVGRFYNEQFF.

V and J are TRBV25-1 and TRBJ2-5; 9 positions agree with TRBD1. The CDR3 is 17 amino acids. The germline CDR1 and CDR2 sequences are MGHDK and SYGVNS. The V and J ends lost 1 base and 2 bases, in that order; junction bases with no gene match: 8. The CDR3 sequence is CASSEWVGQGMQETQYF. CDR3 sequence (DNA): TGTGCCAGCAGTGAATGGGTCGGACAGGGGATGCAAGAGACCCAGTACTTC.

This clonotype turned up a few times. The chain employs TRBV10-2 and TRBJ1-6; TRBD1 matches at 8 bases. The CDR3 runs to 16 residues. Germline V gene lookup returns CDR1 WSHSY and CDR2 SAAADI. The J segment lost 3 bases and the V segment lost 4 bases, leaving 5 bases of the junction unmatched. CDR3 residues: CASSAQGALYNSPLHF. The DNA for the CDR3 is TGCGCCAGCAGTGCTCAGGGGGCTCTCTATAATTCACCCCTCCACTTT.

V and J are TRBV24-1 and TRBJ2-2; D might be TRBD2 (5 bases). The V and J ends lost 9 bases and 6 bases respectively, with 10 bases between them. The CDR3 totals 12 residues. Germline V gene lookup returns CDR1 KGHDR and CDR2 SFDVKD. In DNA, the CDR3 is TGTGCCACCGTGGAGGATCCCGGGGAGCTGTTTTTT. Protein product: CATVEDPGELFF.

This clonotype was seen ten or more times. V gene TRBV12-3 or TRBV12-4 combines with J gene TRBJ1-2, with D maybe TRBD1 (5 bases). V dropped 3 bases and J dropped 7 bases, with 12 bases sitting between them. This CDR3 has 13 amino acids. CDR3 in DNA: TGTGCCAGCAGTTTCCAGGACAAGCTTGGCTACACCTTC. Translation gives CASSFQDKLGYTF.

In this sample, this clonotype turned up many times. The chain combines TRBV5-1 with TRBJ2-7, with TRBD1 matching over 7 bases. This CDR3 is built from 15 residues. Germline assignment: CDR1 SGHRS and CDR2 YFSETQ. V was clipped by 4 bases and J by 6 bases; unmatched bases: 13. The CDR3 sequence: CASSPTRQGPREQYF. The CDR3 nucleotides are TGCGCCAGCAGCCCCACCCGACAGGGACCCCGCGAGCAGTACTTC.

This clonotype appeared a few times. The chain couples TRBV11-2 to TRBJ2-5; D is unresolved. From germline, CDR1 is SGHAT and CDR2 FQNNGV. V shed 5 bases and J shed 1 base, with 11 bases lying between them. The CDR3 totals 14 residues. The CDR3 sequence: CASSPYKLQETQYF. Here the CDR3 DNA reads TGTGCCAGCAGCCCTTATAAGCTCCAAGAGACCCAGTACTTC.

This clonotype was seen at least ten times. The chain has TRBV7-9 and TRBJ1-4; D gene ambiguous. CDR1 SEHNR and CDR2 FQNEAQ come from the germline V gene (reference sequence). Deletions cut 5 bases from V and 3 bases from J, with 7 bases between. The CDR3 extends over 13 amino acids. CDR3 amino acids: CASSPQANEKLFF. CDR3 DNA: TGTGCCAGCAGCCCGCAGGCTAATGAAAAACTGTTTTTT.

This clonotype has a count of ten or more. The CDR3: CASTSGVAGETQYF. CDR3 sequence (DNA): TGCGCCAGCACTAGCGGGGTCGCTGGAGAGACCCAGTACTTC. The V gene is TRBV5-1, the J gene TRBJ2-5; 9 nucleotides align to TRBD2. The CDR3 spans 14 residues. The V gene end was trimmed by 6 bases and the J gene end by 4 bases; junction bases not matched to a gene: 7. CDR1 and CDR2 from the germline V gene are SGHRS and YFSETQ. Based on the CDR3 plus reference TRBV5-1 and TRBJ2-5, the full variable domain is KAGVTQTPRYLIKTRGQQVTLSCSPISGHRSVSWYQQTPGQGLQFLFEYFSETQRNKGNFPGRFSGRQFSNSRSEMNVSTLELGDSALYLCASTSGVAGETQYFGPGTRLLVL.

For this clonotype: This may be a read error, as it is one base from a much larger clone. This sequence joins TRBV19 and TRBJ2-3; D unclear. V was trimmed by 7 bases and J by 0 bases, leaving 5 bases between them. Germline CDR1 and CDR2: LNHDA and SQIVND (reference sequence). CDR3 length equals 12 residues. The CDR3 is CASKASTDTQYF. As DNA, the CDR3 is TGTGCCAGTAAGGCGAGCACAGATACGCAGTATTTT.

The chain is built from TRBV4-1 and TRBJ2-7; D might be TRBD2 (6 bases). There are 16 residues in the CDR3. CDR1 is MGHRA, CDR2 YSYEKL, per germline. Trimming pared 0 bases from V and 0 bases from J, leaving 12 bases between. CDR3 region: CASSQDLAESSYEQYF. The CDR3 DNA is TGCGCCAGCAGCCAAGATTTAGCGGAAAGCTCCTACGAGCAGTACTTC.

The gene calls are TRBV5-6 and TRBJ2-5, with D possibly matching TRBD1 (6 bases). V shed 4 bases and J shed 3 bases, with 16 bases lying between them. The CDR3 loop spans 15 amino acids. Germline CDR1 SGHDT, CDR2 YYEEEE. CDR3 bases: TGTGCCAGCAGCACCCCCGGGACACGAGAAGAGACCCAGTACTTC. This codes for CASSTPGTREETQYF.

This clonotype has a count of ten or more. The chain carries TRBV7-6 and TRBJ2-5, with TRBD1 as a possible D gene (6 bases). CDR3 length: 14 amino acids. V was trimmed by 3 bases and J by 7 bases, leaving 15 bases between them. Germline-derived CDR1 and CDR2 are SGHVS and FNYEAQ. DNA of the CDR3: TGTGCCAGCAGCTTGGCCCGTATACAGGGGACCCAGTACTTC. Protein sequence: CASSLARIQGTQYF.

This clonotype has more than one count but fewer than ten. The gene calls are TRBV4-2 and TRBJ1-2, with no clear D. This CDR3 has 13 residues. Germline assignment: CDR1 LGHNA and CDR2 YNFKEQ. Trimming left V 0 bases short and J 4 bases short, with 6 bases between. The CDR3 is CASSQDFPYGYTF. As DNA, the CDR3 is TGTGCCAGCAGCCAAGACTTCCCCTATGGCTACACCTTC.

The V and J genes are TRBV7-9 and TRBJ2-5, with D possibly being TRBD1 or TRBD2 (6 bases each). V lost 5 bases and J 2 bases, leaving 15 bases between the germline ends. The CDR3 spans 15 residues. CDR1 and CDR2 (germline): SEHNR, FQNEAQ (reference sequence). CDR3 region: CASSGGGPSQETQYF. For the CDR3, the DNA is TGTGCCAGCAGCGGAGGGGGGCCGTCGCAAGAGACCCAGTACTTC.

A few counts support this clonotype. The DNA of the CDR3 is TGCGCCAGCAGCCCCGTGGTGCTAGACAGGTCCTACAATGAGCAGTTCTTC. Translated, it gives CASSPVVLDRSYNEQFF. This chain uses TRBV5-1 with TRBJ2-1; perhaps TRBD1 as D (6 bases). Trimming took 4 bases from V and 1 from J, leaving 18 bases between them. Germline V gene data show CDR1 as SGHRS and CDR2 as YFSETQ. The CDR3 length is 17 residues.

The gene calls are TRBV6-2 or TRBV6-3 and TRBJ1-1; weak D call: TRBD1 (5 bases). V was clipped by 0 bases and J by 5 bases, with 13 bases between them. The CDR3 runs 15 residues. CDR1 and CDR2 from the germline V gene are MNHEY and SVGEGT. CDR3 sequence (DNA): TGTGCCAGCAGTTACTCGAGGGGTCGTTGGACTGAAGCTTTCTTT. This encodes CASSYSRGRWTEAFF.

This clonotype has more than one count but fewer than ten. This chain links TRBV12-5 with TRBJ1-1, with D maybe TRBD1 (5 bases). The CDR3 length is 17 residues. V was cut by 7 bases and J by 2 bases, with 23 bases left in between. Germline-derived CDR1 and CDR2 are LGHNT and FRNRAP. The CDR3 here is CASALWGRAEINTEAFF. CDR3 nucleotides: TGTGCTAGTGCCCTGTGGGGGAGGGCTGAGATAAACACTGAAGCTTTCTTT.

This clonotype has a handful of counts. The chain couples TRBV2 to TRBJ2-6; the D is unclear. Germline lookup yields CDR1 SNHLY and CDR2 FYNNEI. Deletions cut 1 base from V and 2 bases from J, with 6 bases between. The CDR3 has 15 amino acids. DNA for the CDR3: TGTGCCAGCAGTGAAGGGGTTGCTGGGGCCAACGTCCTGACTTTC. This gives the protein CASSEGVAGANVLTF. The entire variable domain, with the rest obtained from reference TRBV2 and TRBJ2-6, is as follows: EPEVTQTPSHQVTQMGQEVILRCVPISNHLYFYWYRQILGQKVEFLVSFYNNEISEKSEIFDDQFSVERPDGSNFTLKIRSTKLEDSAMYFCASSEGVAGANVLTFGAGSRLTVL.

This clonotype was picked up many times. The V call is TRBV2, the J call TRBJ1-5; no reliable D call. From germline, CDR1 is SNHLY and CDR2 FYNNEI. Trimming removed 1 base from V and 1 base from J, with 5 bases in between. This CDR3 has 14 amino acids. CDR3 sequence reads: CASSEGVSNQPQHF. For the CDR3, the DNA is TGTGCCAGCAGTGAAGGGGTGAGCAATCAGCCCCAGCATTTT.